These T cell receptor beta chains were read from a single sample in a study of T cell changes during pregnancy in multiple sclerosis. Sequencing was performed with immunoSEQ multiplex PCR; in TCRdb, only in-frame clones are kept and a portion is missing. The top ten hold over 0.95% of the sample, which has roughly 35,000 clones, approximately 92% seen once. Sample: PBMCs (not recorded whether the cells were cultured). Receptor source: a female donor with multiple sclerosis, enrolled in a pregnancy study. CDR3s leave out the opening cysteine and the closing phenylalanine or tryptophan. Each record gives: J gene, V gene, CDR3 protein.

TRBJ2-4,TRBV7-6,ASTPGAGVRNIQY
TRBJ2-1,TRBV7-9,ASSLGRLANFEQF
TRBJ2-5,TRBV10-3,AISGGSGNRIQETQY
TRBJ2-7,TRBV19,ASSMPGQGAYEQY
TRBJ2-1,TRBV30,AWSVSYNEQF
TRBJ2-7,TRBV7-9,ASSLPLAGPYEQY
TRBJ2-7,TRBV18,ASSPPGQGAYEQY
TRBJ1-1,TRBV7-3,ASSSGLEGTEAF
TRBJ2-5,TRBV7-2,ASSLDFETQY
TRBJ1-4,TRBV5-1,ASSGGFNEKLF
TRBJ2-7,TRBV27,ASSYVWESIGEQY
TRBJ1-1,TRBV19,ASSIGGIGAGNTEAF
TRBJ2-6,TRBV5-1,ASSLDGVSGANVLT
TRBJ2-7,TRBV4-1,ASSRGLARRYEQY
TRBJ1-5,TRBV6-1,ASSESGWGNQPQH
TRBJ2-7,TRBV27,ASSSYYEQY
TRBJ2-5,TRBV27,ASIPSLGQVERETQY
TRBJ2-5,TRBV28,ASSLIETQY
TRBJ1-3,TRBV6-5,ASSATPGNTIY
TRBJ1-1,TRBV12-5,ASAQGGNTEAF
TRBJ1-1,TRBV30,AWSVDAGRPEAF
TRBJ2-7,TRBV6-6,ASSYPGQGNEQY
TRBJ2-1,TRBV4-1,ASSSPREGNEQF
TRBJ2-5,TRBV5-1,ASSLARRETQY
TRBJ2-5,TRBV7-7,ASSPAWGETQY
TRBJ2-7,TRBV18,ASSPLLAGEGEQY
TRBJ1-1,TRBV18,ASSVRQIGDTEAF
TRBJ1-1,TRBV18,ASSPGNTEAF
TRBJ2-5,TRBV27,ASSKYSLASSSRRETQY
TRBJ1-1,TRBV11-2,ASTLTELEAF
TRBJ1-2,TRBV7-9,ASSLVGTDGYT
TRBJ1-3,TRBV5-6,ASSSQTGRPRSGNTIY
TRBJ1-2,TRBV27,ASSFHPFLDVYGYT
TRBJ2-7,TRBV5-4,ASSLPGLAGNEQY
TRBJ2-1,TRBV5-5,ASTLDRGRYHEQF
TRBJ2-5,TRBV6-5,ASSPPGGQETQY
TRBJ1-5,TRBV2,ASSRDRDNQPQH
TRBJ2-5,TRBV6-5,ASGAPGQGGETQY
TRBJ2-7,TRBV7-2,ASSLAGSGRGYEQY
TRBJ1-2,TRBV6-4,ASSFSRNYGYT
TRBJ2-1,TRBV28,ASSFGGGNNEQF
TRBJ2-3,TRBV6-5,ASTRRGQGTDTQY